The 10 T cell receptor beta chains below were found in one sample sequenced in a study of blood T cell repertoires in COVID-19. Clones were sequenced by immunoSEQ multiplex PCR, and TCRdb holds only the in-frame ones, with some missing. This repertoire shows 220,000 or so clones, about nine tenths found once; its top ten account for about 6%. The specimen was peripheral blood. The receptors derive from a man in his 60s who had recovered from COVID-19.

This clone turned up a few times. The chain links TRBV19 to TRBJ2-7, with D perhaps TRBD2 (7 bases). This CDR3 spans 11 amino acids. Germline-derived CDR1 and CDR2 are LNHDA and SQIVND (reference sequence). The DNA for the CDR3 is TGTTATACTCGGGGGGCGGGTGAGCAGTACTTC. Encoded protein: CYTRGAGEQYF.

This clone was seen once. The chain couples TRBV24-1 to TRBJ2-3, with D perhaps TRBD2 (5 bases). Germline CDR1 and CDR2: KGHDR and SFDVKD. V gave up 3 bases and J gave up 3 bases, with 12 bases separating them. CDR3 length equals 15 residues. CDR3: CATSDTRGRTDTQYF. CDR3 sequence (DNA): TGTGCCACCAGTGATACCCGGGGTAGAACAGATACGCAGTATTTT.

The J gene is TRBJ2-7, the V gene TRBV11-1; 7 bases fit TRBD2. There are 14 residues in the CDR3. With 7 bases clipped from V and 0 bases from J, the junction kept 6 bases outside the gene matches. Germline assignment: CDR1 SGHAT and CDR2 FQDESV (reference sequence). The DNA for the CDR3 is TGTGCCAGCACGCCTAGCGGACTCTCCTACGAGCAGTACTTC. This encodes CASTPSGLSYEQYF.

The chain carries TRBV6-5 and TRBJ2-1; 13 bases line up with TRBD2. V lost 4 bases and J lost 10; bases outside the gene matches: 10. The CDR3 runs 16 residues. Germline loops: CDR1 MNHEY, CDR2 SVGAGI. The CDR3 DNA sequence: TGTGCCAGCAGTTTTGGACTAGCGGGAGTCGCCCGGGAGCAGTTCTTC. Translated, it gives CASSFGLAGVAREQFF.

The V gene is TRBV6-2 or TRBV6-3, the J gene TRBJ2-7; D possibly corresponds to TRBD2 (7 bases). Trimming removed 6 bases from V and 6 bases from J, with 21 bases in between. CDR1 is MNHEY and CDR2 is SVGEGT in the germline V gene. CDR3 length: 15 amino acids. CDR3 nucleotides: TGTGCCAGCAGCATGCTTCGGGGGGCACTTGGCGAGCAGTACTTC. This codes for CASSMLRGALGEQYF.

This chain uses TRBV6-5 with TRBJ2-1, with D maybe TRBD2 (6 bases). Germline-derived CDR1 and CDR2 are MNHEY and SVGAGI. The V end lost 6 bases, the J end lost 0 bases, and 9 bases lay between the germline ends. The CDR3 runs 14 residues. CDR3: CASRGRSSYNEQFF. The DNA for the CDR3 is TGTGCCAGCAGAGGGAGGAGCTCCTACAATGAGCAGTTCTTC.

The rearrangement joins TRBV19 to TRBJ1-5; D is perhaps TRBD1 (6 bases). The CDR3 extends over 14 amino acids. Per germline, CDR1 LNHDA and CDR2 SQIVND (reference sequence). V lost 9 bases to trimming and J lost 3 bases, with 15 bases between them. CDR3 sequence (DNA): TGTGCCAGCACGACCCAGGGGCTCAATCAGCCCCAGCATTTT. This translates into CASTTQGLNQPQHF.

The CDR3 nucleotides are TGTGCCAGCAGCCAAGTGGAGGATGAGCAGTTCTTC. Translating gives CASSQVEDEQFF. The chain recombines TRBV3-1 (or the pseudogene TRBV3-2) with TRBJ2-1, with D perhaps TRBD2 (5 bases). The CDR3 contains 12 residues. V lost 1 base to trimming and J lost 8 bases, with 6 bases between them. Germline V gene data show CDR1 as LGHDT and CDR2 as YNNKEL (reference sequence).

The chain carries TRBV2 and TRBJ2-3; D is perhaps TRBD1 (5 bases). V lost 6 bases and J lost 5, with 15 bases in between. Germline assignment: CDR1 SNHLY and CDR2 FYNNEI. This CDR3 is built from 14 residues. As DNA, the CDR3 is TGTGCCAGCAGGCCCAGGGTATTTAGAGATACGCAGTATTTT. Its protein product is CASRPRVFRDTQYF.

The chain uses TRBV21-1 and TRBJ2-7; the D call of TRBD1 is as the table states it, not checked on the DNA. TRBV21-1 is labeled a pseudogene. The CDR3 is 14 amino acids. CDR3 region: CASSKEGTVYEQYF. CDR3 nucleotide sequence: TGTGCCAGCAGCAAAGAAGGGACAGTCTACGAGCAGTACTTC.